The T cell receptor beta chain under discussion was sequenced for a study of T-cell reconstitution after alpha-beta-depleted transplantation in children. CDR3 size: 15 residues. Trimming took 0 bases from V and 6 from J, leaving 14 bases between them. Looked up from germline, CDR1 is DFQATT and CDR2 is SNEGSKA (reference sequence). Preparing the TCRbeta library involved the use of unique molecular identifiers. TCRdb re-analysed the PCR reads in MiXCR, keeping a single row per CDR3 protein. The data contain under 450,000 distinct CDR3 sequences, 13% of them singletons. This clonotype has a handful of counts.

This TCR came from a human donor who donated a stem cell graft to a child with Fanconi anemia. The sequencing used PBMCs, collected from the stem cell graft. The genes are TRBV20-1 and TRBJ2-2, with D perhaps TRBD1 or TRBD2 (5 bases each). The CDR3 sequence is CSARDPQGVSGELFF. The CDR3 DNA reads TGCAGTGCTAGAGATCCCCAGGGAGTATCCGGGGAGCTGTTTTTT.